This note documents a single TCR beta chain sequence. These data originate in a study of T and B cells in COVID-19 patients. On the study more broadly: COVID-19 patients gave peripheral blood either during active infection or after recovery.

Multiplex PCR with BIOMED2 TRB-A/B primer pools amplified TRB rearrangements. MiXCR, applied by TCRdb to the multiplex PCR reads, yields one record per CDR3 protein. The sample lists thousands of distinct CDR3 sequences; roughly 30% were seen once. TRB was amplified from roughly 250-500 ng of blood genomic DNA. This clonotype originated in a human donor who had recovered from COVID-19. The sequenced material came from blood.

In DNA form, the CDR3 reads TGTGCCAGCAGTTACGGCCCTGATCAGCCCCAGCATTTT. It codes for CASSYGPDQPQHF. The chain couples TRBV6-2 or TRBV6-3 to TRBJ1-5; D remains ambiguous. Trimming took 2 bases from V and 5 from J, leaving 7 bases between them. The CDR3 is 13 residues long. Germline V gives CDR1 MNHEY, CDR2 SVGEGT.